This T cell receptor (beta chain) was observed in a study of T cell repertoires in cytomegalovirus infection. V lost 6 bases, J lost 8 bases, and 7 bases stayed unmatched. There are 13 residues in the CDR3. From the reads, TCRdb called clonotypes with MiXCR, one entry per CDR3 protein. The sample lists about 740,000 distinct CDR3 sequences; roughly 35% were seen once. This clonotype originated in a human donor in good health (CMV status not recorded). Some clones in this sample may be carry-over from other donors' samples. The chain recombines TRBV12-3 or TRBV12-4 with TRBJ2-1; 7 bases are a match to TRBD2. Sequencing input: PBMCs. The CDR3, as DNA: TGTGCCAGCAGCCCGACGGGGAGGGATGAGCAGTTCTTC. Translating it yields CASSPTGRDEQFF.